A single sample is the source of the 18 T cell receptor beta chains below, sequenced in a study of blood T cell repertoires in COVID-19. Generated by immunoSEQ multiplex PCR, the TCRdb table keeps only in-frame clones and is missing some. The table records about 160,000 clones, 80% of them present only once. Sample: PBMCs or T cells enriched from blood (not recorded which). These receptors came from a middle-aged man who had recovered from COVID-19.

The chain uses TRBV7-3 and TRBJ2-6; D may be TRBD1 (6 bases). The CDR3 extends over 21 amino acids. The V end lost 5 bases, the J end lost 2 bases, and 28 bases lay between the germline ends. In germline, CDR1 is SGHTA, CDR2 FQGTGA. The CDR3 loop is CASSTGRWQGQAIAGANVLTF. As DNA, the CDR3 is TGTGCCAGCAGCACCGGAAGATGGCAGGGGCAGGCGATAGCTGGGGCCAACGTCCTGACTTTC.

The chain couples TRBV6-5 to TRBJ1-2, with TRBD1 identical over 8 bases. V lost 2 bases to trimming and J lost 8 bases; unmatched junction nucleotides: 10. CDR3 length: 15 residues. Germline CDR1 MNHEY, CDR2 SVGAGI. The CDR3 is CASSYQGQAGGGYTF. DNA for the CDR3: TGTGCCAGCAGTTACCAGGGACAGGCTGGAGGGGGCTACACCTTC.

The chain couples TRBV27 to TRBJ1-2; 9 bases align to TRBD1. Trimming removed 3 bases from V and 5 bases from J; junction bases left unmatched: 10. CDR1 is MNHEY, CDR2 SMNVEV, per germline (reference sequence). This CDR3 contains 16 residues. Here the CDR3 DNA reads TGTGCCAGCAGTTTGCATGTCCAGACAGGGGGGTATGGCTACACCTTC. Translation gives CASSLHVQTGGYGYTF.

The rearrangement uses TRBV7-3 and TRBJ2-5; D ambiguous. Between the trimmed V and J ends, which lost 5 bases and 4 bases, there was a span of 11 bases. Germline V lookup: CDR1 SGHTA, CDR2 FQGTGA. The CDR3 runs 13 residues. CDR3 DNA sequence: TGTGCCAGCAGCCCCACGAGTGTAGAGACCCAGTACTTC. This codes for CASSPTSVETQYF.

The chain joins TRBV10-1 to TRBJ1-2; D perhaps matches TRBD1 (5 bases). V was pared by 3 bases and J by 6 bases, with 11 bases between. From germline, CDR1 is WNHNN and CDR2 SYGVQD (reference sequence). The CDR3 has 13 residues. CDR3 sequence: CASSDSREDGYTF. In nucleotides, the CDR3 is TGCGCCAGCAGTGATTCCAGGGAGGATGGCTACACCTTC.

This chain links TRBV4-1 with TRBJ2-1, with 8 bases matching TRBD1. The CDR3 runs to 13 residues. Germline-derived CDR1 and CDR2 are MGHRA and YSYEKL. Trimming took 4 bases from V and 9 from J; bases not matched to a gene: 5. The CDR3 loop is CASSPGQAAEQFF. CDR3 coding DNA: TGCGCCAGCAGCCCGGGACAGGCGGCTGAGCAGTTCTTC.

The chain uses TRBV14 and TRBJ1-2; 7 bases fit TRBD1. V trimming: 4 bases; J trimming: 8 bases; junction bases outside the gene matches: 7. The CDR3 spans 13 residues. Looked up from germline, CDR1 is SGHDN and CDR2 is FVKESK. CDR3 bases: TGTGCCAGCAGCCCCCGGCAGGGGGAAGGCTACACCTTC. Protein sequence: CASSPRQGEGYTF.

The chain is built from TRBV6-1 and TRBJ2-2; 10 bases map to TRBD2. Germline CDR1 and CDR2: MNHNS and SASEGT. J gave up 5 bases and V 3 bases, and 12 bases lay outside the gene matches. The CDR3 has 18 residues. The chain's CDR3 is CASSETALAGAQTGELFF. The DNA for the CDR3 is TGTGCCAGCAGTGAGACGGCGCTAGCGGGGGCCCAGACCGGGGAGCTGTTTTTT.

V is TRBV3-1 (or the pseudogene TRBV3-2) and J is TRBJ1-3; D not certain. CDR1 and CDR2 from the germline V gene are LGHDT and YNNKEL (reference sequence). V was cut by 6 bases and J by 0 bases, with 12 bases left in between. This CDR3 comprises 15 residues. The CDR3 sequence: CASRPSKSSGNTIYF. The CDR3, as DNA: TGTGCCAGCAGACCATCCAAGAGCTCTGGAAACACCATATATTTT.

This clone is a singleton in its sample. The gene calls are TRBV18 and TRBJ1-2; 8 nucleotides match TRBD1. The J segment lost 0 bases and the V segment lost 6 bases, leaving 12 bases of the junction unmatched. Germline CDR1 is KGHSH and CDR2 is LQKENI. CDR3 length: 17 residues. The CDR3: CASSRPGQEYSNYGYTF. The CDR3 nucleotides read TGTGCCAGCTCCAGACCGGGACAGGAGTATTCTAACTATGGCTACACCTTC.

This clone has only a few counts. This chain joins TRBV18 and TRBJ1-1; no firm D call. Germline assignment: CDR1 KGHSH and CDR2 LQKENI. Trimming pared 3 bases from V and 7 bases from J, leaving 15 bases between. This CDR3 comprises 14 residues. The CDR3 region has the DNA TGTGCCAGCTCACCCTCCGAGGGCCTACTTGAAGCTTTCTTT. Residues: CASSPSEGLLEAFF.

V usage is TRBV3-1 (or the pseudogene TRBV3-2) and J usage is TRBJ1-3, with D uncertain. The CDR3 is 13 amino acids. The V gene lost 9 bases and the J gene lost 3 bases, with 12 bases spanning the gap. In germline, CDR1 is LGHDT, CDR2 YNNKEL (reference sequence). For the CDR3, the DNA is TGTGCCAGTGGGTACAGCGGTGGAAACACCATATATTTT. Amino acid sequence: CASGYSGGNTIYF.

This chain links TRBV6-5 with TRBJ1-1; tentative D call: TRBD1 (6 bases). Germline CDR1 reads MNHEY; CDR2 reads SVGAGI. This CDR3 has 15 residues. V lost 6 bases and J lost 1, with 15 bases in between. CDR3 sequence reads: CASSSPGGKNTEAFF. CDR3 sequence (DNA): TGTGCCAGCAGCTCGCCGGGGGGCAAGAACACTGAAGCTTTCTTT.

This chain uses TRBV10-3 with TRBJ1-2; D possibly corresponds to TRBD1 (5 bases). The V gene lost 0 bases and the J gene lost 8 bases, with 13 bases spanning the gap. Germline CDR1 reads ENHRY; CDR2 reads SYGVKD. The CDR3 runs 14 residues. CDR3: CAISESVGTRGYTF. The CDR3 DNA sequence: TGTGCCATCAGTGAGTCGGTTGGGACTCGAGGCTACACCTTC.

This chain joins TRBV3-1 (or the pseudogene TRBV3-2) and TRBJ1-4, with 9 bases aligning to TRBD1. Germline-derived CDR1 and CDR2 are LGHDT and YNNKEL (reference sequence). This CDR3 has 14 residues. The junction had 5 bases not matched to a gene; V was cut back by 4 bases and J by 8 bases. As DNA, the CDR3 is TGTGCCAGCAGCCTACTGGACAGGGGCGAAAAACTGTTTTTT. It codes for CASSLLDRGEKLFF.

This chain uses TRBV30 with TRBJ2-2, with 7 bases aligning to TRBD1. The CDR3 runs 13 residues. Germline V lookup: CDR1 GTSNPN, CDR2 SVGIG (reference sequence). The V segment lost 2 bases and the J segment 4 bases; nucleotides outside the gene matches: 1. The CDR3 is CAWSTGVTGELFF. CDR3 bases: TGTGCCTGGAGTACAGGGGTCACCGGGGAGCTGTTTTTT. The full variable domain, with the rest looked up from reference TRBV30 and TRBJ2-2, is SQTIHQWPATLVQPVGSPLSLECTVEGTSNPNLYWYRQAAGRGLQLLFYSVGIGQISSEVPQNLSASRPQDRQFILSSKKLLLSDSGFYLCAWSTGVTGELFFGEGSRLTVL.

This chain connects TRBV7-2 to TRBJ2-1, with TRBD2 identical over 8 bases. This CDR3 region has 16 residues. The V and J ends lost 1 base and 3 bases, in that order; junction bases with no gene match: 5. The germline V gene encodes CDR1 SGHTA and CDR2 FQGNSA. CDR3 coding DNA: TGTGCCAGCAGCTTAGGGACGGGGGGGTTCTACAATGAGCAGTTCTTC. Translating it yields CASSLGTGGFYNEQFF.

The V and J genes are TRBV9 and TRBJ2-5; 12 bases fit TRBD2. The germline gives CDR1 SGDLS, CDR2 YYNGEE. This CDR3 spans 19 amino acids. V gave up 0 bases and J gave up 1 base; unmatched junction bases: 10. The CDR3 sequence is CASSVGSSGGAVSQETQYF. The CDR3 region has the DNA TGTGCCAGCAGCGTAGGGTCTAGCGGGGGGGCCGTCTCCCAAGAGACCCAGTACTTC.